Each of the 26 T cell receptor beta chains below was sequenced from the same sample in a study of blood T cell repertoires in COVID-19. The data were produced by immunoSEQ multiplex PCR, yet TCRdb's version contains in-frame clones alone and is incomplete. The table shows some 150,000 clones, with 75% to 90% occurring only once. The specimen sequenced was peripheral blood. The receptors were sampled from a woman aged 60-75 years with COVID-19, enrolled during active disease.

This sequence joins TRBV11-2 and TRBJ1-5; D ambiguous. The CDR3 has 13 residues. V was cut by 3 bases and J by 7 bases, with 10 bases left in between. Germline V gene lookup returns CDR1 SGHAT and CDR2 FQNNGV. For the CDR3, the DNA is TGTGCCAGCAGCTTTGCAGGCACGCAGCCCCAGCATTTT. The encoded protein is CASSFAGTQPQHF. The complete variable domain, with remaining parts taken from reference TRBV11-2 and TRBJ1-5, reads EAGVAQSPRYKIIEKRQSVAFWCNPISGHATLYWYQQILGQGPKLLIQFQNNGVVDDSQLPKDRFSAERLKGVDSTLKIQPAKLEDSAVYLCASSFAGTQPQHFGDGTRLSIL.

The V call is TRBV11-2, the J call TRBJ1-2, with 10 bases lining up with TRBD1. Per germline, CDR1 SGHAT and CDR2 FQNNGV. Trimming cost V 4 bases and J 6 bases; bases outside gene matches: 2. The CDR3 length is 13 residues. The DNA for the CDR3 is TGTGCCAGCAGCTATGGACAGGGGGATGGCTACACCTTC. This sequence encodes CASSYGQGDGYTF. Drawing the rest from reference TRBV11-2 and TRBJ1-2, the complete variable domain is EAGVAQSPRYKIIEKRQSVAFWCNPISGHATLYWYQQILGQGPKLLIQFQNNGVVDDSQLPKDRFSAERLKGVDSTLKIQPAKLEDSAVYLCASSYGQGDGYTFGSGTRLTVV.

This chain connects TRBV19 to TRBJ2-3, with D perhaps TRBD2 (5 bases). Germline CDR1 is LNHDA and CDR2 is SQIVND (reference sequence). V was cut by 9 bases and J by 2 bases, with 12 bases left in between. The CDR3 is 13 residues long. The CDR3 region is CASRLRATDTQYF. CDR3 nucleotide sequence: TGTGCCAGCAGACTACGTGCCACAGATACGCAGTATTTT.

The chain has TRBV7-3 and TRBJ1-6; possible D gene TRBD1, 6 bases. V was cut by 5 bases and J by 8 bases, with 13 bases left in between. Germline CDR1 and CDR2: SGHTA and FQGTGA. This CDR3 region has 14 residues. The CDR3 DNA reads as TGTGCCAGCAGCGCCACAGGGACGGATTCACCCCTCCACTTT. This sequence encodes CASSATGTDSPLHF.

This sequence joins TRBV5-7 and TRBJ2-7; TRBD2 agrees at 7 bases. TRBV5-7 is identified as an open reading frame with a role that is uncertain. The ends lost 4 bases at V and 3 bases at J; junction bases unmatched: 10. CDR3 size: 15 residues. The CDR3 DNA follows: TGTGCCAGCAGCCGATGGAGTGGGGGGGGCTACGAGCAGTACTTC. This encodes CASSRWSGGGYEQYF.

This clone appeared a single time. The genes are TRBV7-8 and TRBJ1-1; perhaps TRBD1 as D (5 bases). Germline V lookup: CDR1 SGHVS, CDR2 FQNEAQ. The CDR3 totals 16 residues. The V end was cut by 1 base, the J end by 5 bases, with 17 bases between. CDR3 sequence (DNA): TGTGCCAGCAGCTTAGTGGCATCGCAGGGTTGGACTGAAGCTTTCTTT. Translated: CASSLVASQGWTEAFF. The complete variable domain, with remaining parts taken from reference TRBV7-8 and TRBJ1-1, reads GAGVSQSPRYKVAKRGQDVALRCDPISGHVSLFWYQQALGQGPEFLTYFQNEAQLDKSGLPSDRFFAERPEGSVSTLKIQRTQQEDSAVYLCASSLVASQGWTEAFFGQGTRLTVV.

V usage is TRBV5-1 and J usage is TRBJ1-2, with 10 bases identical to TRBD1. J was trimmed by 11 bases and V by 4 bases; bases with no gene match: 8. CDR1 and CDR2 (germline): SGHRS, YFSETQ. The CDR3 runs to 13 residues. Written as DNA, the CDR3 is TGCGCCAGCAGCGTCTCCGGGACAGGGGAGTACACCTTC. Encoded protein: CASSVSGTGEYTF. The full variable domain, rest sourced from reference TRBV5-1 and TRBJ1-2, is KAGVTQTPRYLIKTRGQQVTLSCSPISGHRSVSWYQQTPGQGLQFLFEYFSETQRNKGNFPGRFSGRQFSNSRSEMNVSTLELGDSALYLCASSVSGTGEYTFGSGTRLTVV.

This clone has a single count. This rearrangement joins TRBV4-2 to TRBJ1-2, with 7 positions matching TRBD1. This CDR3 is 15 amino acids long. V trimming: 3 bases; J trimming: 2 bases; junction bases outside the gene matches: 6. Germline lookup yields CDR1 LGHNA and CDR2 YNFKEQ. CDR3 DNA: TGTGCCAGCAGCCAGAACCCGGGACAGAACTATGGCTACACCTTC. It is translated as CASSQNPGQNYGYTF.

V gene TRBV10-2 combines with J gene TRBJ1-1, with D perhaps matching TRBD1 (6 bases). This CDR3 contains 16 residues. Looked up from germline, CDR1 is WSHSY and CDR2 is SAAADI. Trimming stripped 3 bases from V and 0 bases from J, with 14 bases between. In nucleotides, the CDR3 is TGCGCCAGCAGTGAAACAGGGCCCTTGATGAACACTGAAGCTTTCTTT. Its protein product is CASSETGPLMNTEAFF.

V and J are TRBV3-1 (or the pseudogene TRBV3-2) and TRBJ2-3, with TRBD2 matching over 8 bases. Germline V gene data show CDR1 as LGHDT and CDR2 as YNNKEL (reference sequence). This CDR3 is built from 16 residues. With V trimmed by 0 bases and J by 1 base, 3 bases remained unmatched. Written as DNA, the CDR3 is TGTGCCAGCAGCCAAGACGGGGGGGCCGGCACAGATACGCAGTATTTT. Translation gives CASSQDGGAGTDTQYF.

With respect to this clone: This CDR3 is also generated by other DNA sequences in the sample. The chain joins TRBV18 to TRBJ2-5, with TRBD1 identical over 8 bases. The CDR3 spans 14 residues. Germline trimming cut 2 bases from V and 5 bases from J; bases unmatched to any gene: 4. CDR1 is KGHSH, CDR2 LQKENI, per germline. The CDR3 protein is CASSPGTGEETQYF. Written as DNA, the CDR3 is TGTGCCAGCTCACCAGGGACAGGCGAGGAGACCCAGTACTTC.

The CDR3: CASSLRGAGNTIYF. CDR3 DNA: TGTGCCAGCAGCTTACGGGGGGCTGGAAACACCATATATTTT. The V call is TRBV7-9, the J call TRBJ1-3; perhaps TRBD1 as D (5 bases). The CDR3 loop spans 14 amino acids. Per the germline V gene, CDR1 is SEHNR and CDR2 is FQNEAQ (reference sequence). Trimming left V 2 bases short and J 2 bases short, with 7 bases between.

The chain couples TRBV5-6 to TRBJ1-3, with a weak D call TRBD1 (6 bases). The CDR3 loop spans 16 amino acids. CDR1 SGHDT and CDR2 YYEEEE come from the germline V gene. V lost 2 bases and J lost 0, with 12 bases in between. The CDR3 DNA follows: TGTGCCAGCAGCTTCTACAGGGTTTACTCTGGAAACACCATATATTTT. Translation: CASSFYRVYSGNTIYF.

The chain is built from TRBV5-4 and TRBJ2-7, with 8 bases matching TRBD1. CDR1 SGHNT and CDR2 YYREEE come from the germline V gene (reference sequence). V lost 0 bases to trimming and J lost 2 bases; unmatched junction nucleotides: 4. The CDR3 contains 15 residues. The CDR3 DNA is TGTGCCAGCAGCTTGGGGACAGGGTACACCTACGAGCAGTACTTC. Residues: CASSLGTGYTYEQYF. Full variable domain (outside the CDR3, taken from reference TRBV5-4 and TRBJ2-7): ETGVTQSPTHLIKTRGQQVTLRCSSQSGHNTVSWYQQALGQGPQFIFQYYREEENGRGNFPPRFSGLQFPNYSSELNVNALELDDSALYLCASSLGTGYTYEQYFGPGTRLTVT.

The chain is built from TRBV5-1 and TRBJ1-2, with 8 bases identical to TRBD1. CDR3 size: 15 residues. Germline V gene data show CDR1 as SGHRS and CDR2 as YFSETQ. The trim removed 4 bases at V and 4 bases at J, leaving 9 bases unmatched. The CDR3 region has the DNA TGCGCCAGCAGCGGCGGGACAGGAGTGGGCTATGGCTACACCTTC. This translates into CASSGGTGVGYGYTF. Using reference TRBV5-1 and TRBJ1-2 for the parts outside the CDR3, the full variable domain is KAGVTQTPRYLIKTRGQQVTLSCSPISGHRSVSWYQQTPGQGLQFLFEYFSETQRNKGNFPGRFSGRQFSNSRSEMNVSTLELGDSALYLCASSGGTGVGYGYTFGSGTRLTVV.

The gene calls are TRBV7-9 and TRBJ1-1; possible D gene TRBD1, 5 bases. Germline V gene lookup returns CDR1 SEHNR and CDR2 FQNEAQ (reference sequence). V was clipped by 1 base and J by 5 bases, with 11 bases between them. CDR3 length equals 14 residues. CDR3 bases: TGTGCCAGCAGCTTAGGGACATCCAGGACTGAAGCTTTCTTT. The encoded protein is CASSLGTSRTEAFF.

This chain connects TRBV5-1 to TRBJ1-3, with D maybe TRBD1 (6 bases). The germline V gene encodes CDR1 SGHRS and CDR2 YFSETQ. The V end lost 4 bases, the J end lost 5 bases, and 13 bases lay between the germline ends. This CDR3 has 14 residues. For the CDR3, the DNA is TGCGCCAGCAGCACGACAGGCGCTAGAAACACCATATATTTT. Translated: CASSTTGARNTIYF.

The CDR3 is CASSLPEQGSYEQYF. The CDR3 DNA follows: TGCGCCAGCAGCTTGCCCGAACAGGGCTCCTACGAGCAGTACTTC. V is TRBV5-1 and J is TRBJ2-7; a weak D match, TRBD1 (6 bases). Germline CDR1 is SGHRS and CDR2 is YFSETQ. V was pared by 1 base and J by 0 bases, with 11 bases between. The CDR3 is 15 residues long.

The chain uses TRBV25-1 and TRBJ1-4; TRBD1 might be the D (6 bases). The V gene lost 1 base and the J gene lost 8 bases, with 20 bases spanning the gap. Per the germline V gene, CDR1 is MGHDK and CDR2 is SYGVNS. This CDR3 is 17 amino acids long. This chain's CDR3 is CASSESGTRGSGEKLFF. CDR3 bases: TGTGCCAGCAGTGAATCCGGGACAAGGGGGTCTGGAGAAAAACTGTTTTTT.

The rearrangement links TRBV29-1 to TRBJ2-3; D call uncertain. There are 15 residues in the CDR3. Trimming removed 4 bases at V and 2 bases at J, with 16 bases between. The germline V gene has CDR1 SQVTM and CDR2 ANQGSEA. CDR3 residues: CSVAIELTTTDTQYF. The CDR3 DNA sequence: TGCAGCGTTGCGATCGAACTCACCACCACAGATACGCAGTATTTT.

The chain carries TRBV5-4 and TRBJ1-1, with D possibly matching TRBD1 (5 bases). CDR3 size: 16 residues. V was clipped by 4 bases and J by 1 base, with 17 bases between them. The germline gives CDR1 SGHNT, CDR2 YYREEE (reference sequence). The CDR3 is CASSAALDNENTEAFF. The CDR3 DNA is TGTGCCAGCAGCGCCGCCCTGGACAACGAGAACACTGAAGCTTTCTTT.

This sequence joins TRBV2 and TRBJ2-5; the match to TRBD2 covers 8 bases. This CDR3 region has 14 residues. Germline V lookup: CDR1 SNHLY, CDR2 FYNNEI. Trimming at V came to 6 bases and at J to 9 bases, leaving 12 bases not matched to a gene. The CDR3 region has the DNA TGTGCCAGCAGAGAGGGACTAGGGGCCCCGGCCCAGTACTTC. It codes for CASREGLGAPAQYF.

V usage is TRBV7-3 and J usage is TRBJ2-5, with 7 bases matching TRBD2. CDR3 length: 16 amino acids. After removal of 8 bases from V and 4 bases from J, the junction contained 16 bases not matched to a gene. Germline V gene lookup returns CDR1 SGHTA and CDR2 FQGTGA. CDR3 nucleotides: TGTGCCAGCGCCTGGTCCCGGGGGGATGTGGGAGAGACCCAGTACTTC. Translated: CASAWSRGDVGETQYF.

This clone has at least ten counts. V and J are TRBV24-1 and TRBJ1-2; 7 bases map to TRBD1. Trimming at V came to 3 bases and at J to 4 bases, leaving 16 bases not matched to a gene. The length of the CDR3 is 18 residues. Germline V gene data show CDR1 as KGHDR and CDR2 as SFDVKD. For the CDR3, the DNA is TGTGCCACCAGTGATCCTTCCCTTGGACAGGCAAACCTCTATGGCTACACCTTC. Translation gives CATSDPSLGQANLYGYTF.

The rearrangement links TRBV11-2 to TRBJ2-3; D remains unclear. The germline gives CDR1 SGHAT, CDR2 FQNNGV. V lost 0 bases to trimming and J lost 10 bases, with 8 bases between them. The length of the CDR3 is 12 residues. CDR3 residues: CASSLEAGAQYF. The CDR3, as DNA: TGTGCCAGCAGCTTAGAGGCCGGAGCGCAGTATTTT.

This clone showed up just once. The rearrangement joins TRBV7-9 to TRBJ1-2; 7 bases agree with TRBD1. The germline CDR1 and CDR2 sequences are SEHNR and FQNEAQ (reference sequence). The CDR3 consists of 13 residues. V dropped 5 bases and J dropped 5; count of bases not matched to a gene: 5. The CDR3 coding sequence is TGTGCCAGCAGCCCCGGGACAGTATATGGCTACACCTTC. Its translation is CASSPGTVYGYTF.